This entry concerns a single TCR beta chain. The CDR3 has 15 residues. The J segment lost 0 bases and the V segment lost 3 bases, leaving 4 bases of the junction unmatched. CDR1 SGHNT and CDR2 YYREEE come from the germline V gene (reference sequence). This sample is part of a study of technical replicates of blood from a handful of donors. Profiling relied on immunoSEQ multiplex PCR, and the TCRdb table lists in-frame clones only, not all of them. The sample has about 75,000 clones; around 97% are singletons. Material: T cells isolated from PBMCs. This chain uses TRBV5-4 with TRBJ2-3, with 7 positions matching TRBD1. This receptor was identified in a human donor in good health. The CDR3 loop reads CASSSSGQSTDTQYF. CDR3 sequence (DNA): TGTGCCAGCAGCTCCTCGGGACAGAGCACAGATACGCAGTATTTT. Together with reference TRBV5-4 and TRBJ2-3, the CDR3 gives the full variable domain: ETGVTQSPTHLIKTRGQQVTLRCSSQSGHNTVSWYQQALGQGPQFIFQYYREEENGRGNFPPRFSGLQFPNYSSELNVNALELDDSALYLCASSSSGQSTDTQYFGPGTRLTVL.